Following are 11 T cell receptor beta chains from one sample sequenced in a study of T cell repertoires in cytomegalovirus infection. Each CDR3 protein is one row after TCRdb ran MiXCR on the reads. The data hold roughly 230,000 distinct CDR3 sequences, with 5% to 8.5% observed a single time. The sample was PBMCs. Receptors originate from a human donor in good health (CMV status not recorded). Some clones in this sample may be carry-over from other donors' samples.

In its sample, this clonotype was seen many times. The chain couples TRBV19 to TRBJ1-5, with unresolved D. V was pared by 6 bases and J by 0 bases, with 12 bases between. The CDR3 has 15 residues. CDR1 is LNHDA and CDR2 is SQIVND in the germline V gene (reference sequence). The CDR3 here is CASRVKTNSNQPQHF. CDR3 nucleotide sequence: TGTGCCAGTAGGGTCAAAACCAATAGCAATCAGCCCCAGCATTTT.

This clonotype was counted at least ten times. CDR3 bases: TGTGCCAGCAGTGACGCCCCCGGGGCCGGGGAGCTGTTTTTT. Amino acids: CASSDAPGAGELFF. The rearrangement joins TRBV6-4 to TRBJ2-2; tentatively, D is TRBD2 (5 bases). The V and J ends lost 2 bases and 6 bases respectively, with 10 bases between them. Germline assignment: CDR1 MRHNA and CDR2 SNTAGT. The CDR3 spans 14 residues.

This clonotype has more than one count but fewer than ten. The CDR3 loop reads CASSARGGYNEQFF. CDR3 DNA: TGTGCCAGCAGTGCTCGGGGGGGGTACAATGAGCAGTTCTTC. J is TRBJ2-1 and V is TRBV2; 8 bases agree with TRBD2. Germline values: CDR1 SNHLY, CDR2 FYNNEI. Trimming took 4 bases from V and 4 from J; bases not matched to a gene: 3. CDR3 length: 14 residues.

This clonotype was observed many times. This rearrangement joins TRBV6-1 to TRBJ1-5; possibly TRBD1 for D (5 bases). The CDR3 sequence is 13 residues long. The V gene lost 5 bases and the J gene lost 2 bases, with 7 bases spanning the gap. The germline V gene encodes CDR1 MNHNS and CDR2 SASEGT. CDR3: CASSRQRNQPQHF. The CDR3, as DNA: TGTGCCAGCAGTCGACAGCGCAATCAGCCCCAGCATTTT.

This clonotype was counted many times. The rearrangement joins TRBV6-1 to TRBJ2-7; 7 bases align to TRBD2. CDR1 is MNHNS and CDR2 is SASEGT in the germline V gene. The CDR3 is 15 residues long. Trimming removed 5 bases from V and 3 bases from J; junction bases left unmatched: 10. The CDR3 sequence is CASSLGPGLLYEQYF. The DNA for the CDR3 is TGTGCCAGCAGTCTTGGGCCGGGACTACTCTACGAGCAGTACTTC.

The table lists this clonotype with many counts. The chain recombines TRBV28 with TRBJ1-1, with D possibly being TRBD1 (5 bases). V gave up 2 bases and J gave up 7 bases, with 8 bases separating them. The CDR3 contains 12 residues. Looked up from germline, CDR1 is MDHEN and CDR2 is SYDVKM. CDR3 DNA sequence: TGTGCCAGCAGTTTAAGGGGCAATGAAGCTTTCTTT. It translates to CASSLRGNEAFF. The full variable domain, in which reference TRBV28 and TRBJ1-1 provide the parts outside the CDR3, is DVKVTQSSRYLVKRTGEKVFLECVQDMDHENMFWYRQDPGLGLRLIYFSYDVKMKEKGDIPEGYSVSREKKERFSLILESASTNQTSMYLCASSLRGNEAFFGQGTRLTVV.

This clonotype occurred many times. V is TRBV20-1 and J is TRBJ2-7; D is ambiguous. This CDR3 comprises 14 residues. The V end was cut by 0 bases, the J end by 4 bases, with 13 bases between. Germline V gives CDR1 DFQATT, CDR2 SNEGSKA (reference sequence). The CDR3, as DNA: TGCAGTGCTAGAGATTCCAGCCAATCATACGAGCAGTACTTC. This translates into CSARDSSQSYEQYF.

This clonotype has ten or more counts. This chain's CDR3 is CSVIGQSNYGYTF. The CDR3 nucleotides read TGCAGCGTGATTGGACAGAGTAACTATGGCTACACCTTC. The V call is TRBV29-1, the J call TRBJ1-2; a weak D match, TRBD1 (6 bases). The germline V gene encodes CDR1 SQVTM and CDR2 ANQGSEA. This CDR3 is built from 13 residues. Between the trimmed V and J ends, which lost 6 bases and 1 base, there was a span of 12 bases.

There are many counts of this clonotype. A junction boundary mismatches the germline segment, possibly from a read error. The rearrangement links TRBV7-9 to TRBJ2-1; the D gene is possibly TRBD1 (5 bases). Germline CDR1 SEHNR, CDR2 FQNEAQ (reference sequence). This CDR3 is built from 13 residues. CDR3 coding DNA: TGTGCCAGCAGCTTCCTCCAGGGCGCTGAGGAGTTCTTC. Amino acid sequence: CASSFLQGAEEFF. Supplemented by reference TRBV7-9 and TRBJ2-1, the full variable domain reads DTGVSQNPRHKITKRGQNVTFRCDPISEHNRLYWYRQTLGQGPEFLTYFQNEAQLEKSRLLSDRFSAERPKGSFSTLEIQRTEQGDSAMYLCASSFLQGAEEFFGPGTRLTVL.

This clonotype was counted ten times or more. V and J are TRBV7-8 and TRBJ1-3, with a weak D call TRBD1 (6 bases). The V end was cut by 1 base, the J end by 4 bases, with 14 bases between. The germline V gene encodes CDR1 SGHVS and CDR2 FQNEAQ. The CDR3 loop spans 16 amino acids. The CDR3 DNA reads as TGTGCCAGCAGCTTAGAGGGGGTCTATTGGGGAAACACCATATATTTT. Translated: CASSLEGVYWGNTIYF.

The chain joins TRBV10-3 to TRBJ2-3, with no clear D. The CDR3 is made up of 14 amino acids. Germline V CDR1 and CDR2: ENHRY, SYGVKD. Trimming took 2 bases from V and 4 from J, leaving 10 bases between them. The CDR3 loop is CAISERTEPDTQYF. CDR3 nucleotide sequence: TGTGCCATCAGTGAGCGGACGGAGCCAGATACGCAGTATTTT.